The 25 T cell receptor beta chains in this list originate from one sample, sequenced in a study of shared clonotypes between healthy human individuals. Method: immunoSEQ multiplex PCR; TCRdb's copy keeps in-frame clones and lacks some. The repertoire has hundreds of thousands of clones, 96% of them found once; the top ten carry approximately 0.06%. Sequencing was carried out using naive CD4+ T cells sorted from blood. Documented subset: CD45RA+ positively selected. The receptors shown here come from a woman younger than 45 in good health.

CDR3: CASSPPGARSDNEQFF. For the CDR3, the DNA is TGTGCCAGCTCACCACCGGGCGCTCGATCAGACAATGAGCAGTTCTTC. The chain has TRBV18 and TRBJ2-1; D ambiguous. Trimming removed 0 bases from V and 5 bases from J, with 14 bases in between. The CDR3 has 16 residues. Germline V gene lookup returns CDR1 KGHSH and CDR2 LQKENI.

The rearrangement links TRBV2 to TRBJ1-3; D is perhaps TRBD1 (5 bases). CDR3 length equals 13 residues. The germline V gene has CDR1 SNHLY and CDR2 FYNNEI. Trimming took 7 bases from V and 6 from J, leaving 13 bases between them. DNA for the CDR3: TGTGCCAGCAATTCAGCAGGGCTAAACACCATATATTTT. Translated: CASNSAGLNTIYF.

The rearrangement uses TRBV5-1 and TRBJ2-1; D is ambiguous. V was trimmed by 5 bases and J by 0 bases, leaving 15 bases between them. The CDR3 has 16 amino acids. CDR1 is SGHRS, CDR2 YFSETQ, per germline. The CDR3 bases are TGCGCCAGCAGTTACGACGGTAAAAGCTCCTACAATGAGCAGTTCTTC. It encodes CASSYDGKSSYNEQFF.

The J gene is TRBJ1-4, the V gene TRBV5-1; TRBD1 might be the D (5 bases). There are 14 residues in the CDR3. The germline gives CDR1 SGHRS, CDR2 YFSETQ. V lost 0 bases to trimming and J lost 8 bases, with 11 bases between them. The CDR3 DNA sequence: TGCGCCAGCAGCTTGGTACAGGCGGGGGAAAAACTGTTTTTT. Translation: CASSLVQAGEKLFF.

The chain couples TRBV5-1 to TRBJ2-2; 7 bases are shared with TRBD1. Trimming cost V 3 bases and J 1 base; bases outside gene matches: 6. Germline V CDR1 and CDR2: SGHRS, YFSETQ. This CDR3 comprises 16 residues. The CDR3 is CASSSNRGENTGELFF. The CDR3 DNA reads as TGCGCCAGCAGCTCGAACAGGGGAGAGAACACCGGGGAGCTGTTTTTT.

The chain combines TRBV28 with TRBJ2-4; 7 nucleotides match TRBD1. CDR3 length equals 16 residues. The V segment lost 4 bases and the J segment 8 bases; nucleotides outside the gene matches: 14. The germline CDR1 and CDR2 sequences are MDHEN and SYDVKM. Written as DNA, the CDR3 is TGTGCCAGCAGTTCAGGAGAGACAGGGTCGTGGCACATTCAGTACTTC. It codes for CASSSGETGSWHIQYF.

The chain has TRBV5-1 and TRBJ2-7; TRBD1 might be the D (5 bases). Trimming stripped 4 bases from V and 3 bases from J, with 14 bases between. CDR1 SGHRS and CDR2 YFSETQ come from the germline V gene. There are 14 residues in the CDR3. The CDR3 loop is CASSIVGAFYEQYF. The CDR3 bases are TGCGCCAGCAGCATTGTTGGGGCTTTCTACGAGCAGTACTTC. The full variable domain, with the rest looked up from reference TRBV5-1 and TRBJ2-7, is KAGVTQTPRYLIKTRGQQVTLSCSPISGHRSVSWYQQTPGQGLQFLFEYFSETQRNKGNFPGRFSGRQFSNSRSEMNVSTLELGDSALYLCASSIVGAFYEQYFGPGTRLTVT.

CDR3 nucleotide sequence: TGCGCCAGCAGCCCGGGACAGGGTCATGAGACCCAGTACTTC. Its protein product is CASSPGQGHETQYF. V gene TRBV5-1 combines with J gene TRBJ2-5, with TRBD1 matching over 9 bases. The ends lost 4 bases at V and 5 bases at J; junction bases unmatched: 6. CDR3 length: 14 amino acids. Looked up from germline, CDR1 is SGHRS and CDR2 is YFSETQ.

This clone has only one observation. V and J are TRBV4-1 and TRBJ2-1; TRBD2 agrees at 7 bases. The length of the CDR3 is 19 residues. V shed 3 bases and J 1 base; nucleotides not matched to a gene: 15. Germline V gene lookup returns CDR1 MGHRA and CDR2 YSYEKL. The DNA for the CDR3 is TGCGCCAGCAGCCAGGGCCTTATGGCGGGAGTAGGGTCCTACAATGAGCAGTTCTTC. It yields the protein CASSQGLMAGVGSYNEQFF.

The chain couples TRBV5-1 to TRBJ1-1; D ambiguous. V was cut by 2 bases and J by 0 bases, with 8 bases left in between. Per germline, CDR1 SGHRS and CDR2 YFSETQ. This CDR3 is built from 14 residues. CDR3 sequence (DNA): TGCGCCAGCAGCTTAACAGAAATGAACACTGAAGCTTTCTTT. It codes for CASSLTEMNTEAFF.

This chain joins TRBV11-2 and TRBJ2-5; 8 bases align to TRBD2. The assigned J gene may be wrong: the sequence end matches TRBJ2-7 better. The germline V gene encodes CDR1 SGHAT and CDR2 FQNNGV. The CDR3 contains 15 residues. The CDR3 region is CASSPQSGRGYEQYF. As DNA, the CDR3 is TGTGCCAGCAGCCCCCAGAGCGGGAGAGGGTACGAGCAGTACTTC.

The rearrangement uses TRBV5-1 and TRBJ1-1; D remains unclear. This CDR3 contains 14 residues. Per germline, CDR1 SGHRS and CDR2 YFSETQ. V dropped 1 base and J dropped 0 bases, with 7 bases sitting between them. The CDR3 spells CASSLLQMNTEAFF. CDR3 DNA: TGCGCCAGCAGCTTGCTACAGATGAACACTGAAGCTTTCTTT.

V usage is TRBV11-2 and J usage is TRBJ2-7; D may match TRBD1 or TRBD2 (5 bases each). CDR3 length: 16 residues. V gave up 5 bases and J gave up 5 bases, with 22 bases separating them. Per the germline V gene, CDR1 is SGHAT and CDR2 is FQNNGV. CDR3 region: CASSLSPGPTIDEQYF. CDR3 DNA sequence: TGTGCCAGCAGCCTGAGTCCGGGACCCACGATCGACGAGCAGTACTTC.

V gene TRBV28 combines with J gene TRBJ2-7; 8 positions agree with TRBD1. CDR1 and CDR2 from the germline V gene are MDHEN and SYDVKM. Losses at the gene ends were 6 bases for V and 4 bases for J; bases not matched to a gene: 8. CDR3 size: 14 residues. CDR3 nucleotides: TGTGCCAGCAGGCGGACAGGGTTTCTATACGAGCAGTACTTC. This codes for CASRRTGFLYEQYF.

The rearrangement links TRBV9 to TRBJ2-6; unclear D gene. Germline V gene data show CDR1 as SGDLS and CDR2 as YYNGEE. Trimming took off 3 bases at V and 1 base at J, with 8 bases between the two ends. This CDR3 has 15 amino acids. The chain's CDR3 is CASSARYSGANVLTF. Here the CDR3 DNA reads TGTGCCAGCAGCGCCAGGTATTCTGGGGCCAACGTCCTGACTTTC.

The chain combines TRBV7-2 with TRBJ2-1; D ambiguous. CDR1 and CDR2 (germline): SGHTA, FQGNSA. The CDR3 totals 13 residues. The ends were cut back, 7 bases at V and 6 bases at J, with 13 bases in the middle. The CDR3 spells CASKLQMLNEQFF. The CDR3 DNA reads TGTGCCAGCAAGCTTCAGATGCTCAATGAGCAGTTCTTC.

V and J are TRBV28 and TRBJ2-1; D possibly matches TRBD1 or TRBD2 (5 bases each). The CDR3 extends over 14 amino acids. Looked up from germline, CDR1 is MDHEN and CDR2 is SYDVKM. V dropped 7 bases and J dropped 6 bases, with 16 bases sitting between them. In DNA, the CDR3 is TGTGCCAGCATGGGACCCGAGAAAATCAATGAGCAGTTCTTC. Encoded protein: CASMGPEKINEQFF.

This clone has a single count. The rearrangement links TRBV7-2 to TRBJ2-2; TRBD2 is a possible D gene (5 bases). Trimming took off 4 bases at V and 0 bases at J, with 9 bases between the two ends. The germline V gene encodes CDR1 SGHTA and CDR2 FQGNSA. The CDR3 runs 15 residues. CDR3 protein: CASSSLGTNTGELFF. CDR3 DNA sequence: TGTGCCAGCAGCTCCCTCGGGACGAACACCGGGGAGCTGTTTTTT.

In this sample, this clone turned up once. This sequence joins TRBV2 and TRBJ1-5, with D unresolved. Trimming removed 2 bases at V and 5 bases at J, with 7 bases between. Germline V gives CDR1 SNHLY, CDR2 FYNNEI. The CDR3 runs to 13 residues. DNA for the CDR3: TGTGCCAGCAGTGAACAAGACGATCAGCCCCAGCATTTT. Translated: CASSEQDDQPQHF.

The CDR3 nucleotides are TGTGCCAGCACCTCACGGAGTGGTCAGGGTGAGCAGTTCTTC. Its translation: CASTSRSGQGEQFF. This sequence joins TRBV21-1 and TRBJ2-1; the table names TRBD1, a call not compared with the DNA. TRBV21-1 is classified as a pseudogene. The length of the CDR3 is 14 residues.

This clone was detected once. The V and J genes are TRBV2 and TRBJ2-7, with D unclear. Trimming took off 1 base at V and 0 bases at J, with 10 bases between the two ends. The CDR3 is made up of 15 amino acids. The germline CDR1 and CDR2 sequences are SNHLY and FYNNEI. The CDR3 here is CASSEDGLLSYEQYF. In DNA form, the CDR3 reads TGTGCCAGCAGTGAAGATGGCCTTCTCTCCTACGAGCAGTACTTC.

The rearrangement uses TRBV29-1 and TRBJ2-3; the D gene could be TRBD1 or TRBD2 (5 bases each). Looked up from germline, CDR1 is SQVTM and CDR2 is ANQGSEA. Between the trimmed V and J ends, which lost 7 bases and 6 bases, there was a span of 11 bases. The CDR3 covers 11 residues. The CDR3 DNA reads TGCAGCGGACGGGACGGGGATACGCAGTATTTT. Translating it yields CSGRDGDTQYF.

The CDR3 reads CAISEGAGSAQYF. Written as DNA, the CDR3 is TGTGCCATCAGTGAAGGGGCAGGCAGTGCCCAGTACTTC. This rearrangement joins TRBV10-3 to TRBJ2-5; TRBD1 is a possible D gene (5 bases). The V end was cut by 3 bases, the J end by 9 bases, with 14 bases between. This CDR3 region has 13 residues. Germline V gene data show CDR1 as ENHRY and CDR2 as SYGVKD.

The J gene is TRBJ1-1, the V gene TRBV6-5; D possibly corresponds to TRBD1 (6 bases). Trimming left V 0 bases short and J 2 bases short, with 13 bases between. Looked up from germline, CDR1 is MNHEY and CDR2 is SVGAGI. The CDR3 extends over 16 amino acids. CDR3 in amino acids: CASSYSTGALNTEAFF. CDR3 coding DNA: TGTGCCAGCAGTTACTCGACAGGTGCACTAAACACTGAAGCTTTCTTT.

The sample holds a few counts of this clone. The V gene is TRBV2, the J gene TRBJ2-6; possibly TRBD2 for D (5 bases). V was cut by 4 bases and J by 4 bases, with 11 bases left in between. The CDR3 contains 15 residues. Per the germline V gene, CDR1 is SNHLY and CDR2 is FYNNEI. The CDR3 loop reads CASSAEASGANVLTF. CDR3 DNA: TGTGCCAGCAGTGCCGAGGCTAGCGGGGCCAACGTCCTGACTTTC.